The source of this T cell receptor (beta chain) is a study of T cell responses to AZD1222 COVID-19 vaccine. Trimming left V 7 bases short and J 4 bases short, with 10 bases between. The CDR3 has 12 amino acids. CDR1 and CDR2 (germline): LNHDA, SQIVND (reference sequence). This clone was detected a few times. TCRdb's copy holds only in-frame clones and misses some; the assay was immunoSEQ multiplex PCR. Of about 64,000 clones in the sample, 90% to 95% were seen once. The source material was peripheral blood, sampled 28 days after the second dose of the MenACWY control vaccine. The chain has TRBV19 and TRBJ1-2; D gene uncertain. This receptor was identified in an adult who received the MenACWY meningococcal vaccine as a control. CDR3 bases: TGTGCCAGTACCCCCGGGAGCTATGGCTACACCTTC. Translating it yields CASTPGSYGYTF.